This T cell receptor (beta chain) was recorded in a study of blood T cell repertoires in COVID-19. Study in general: From the United States, Italy and Spain came samples of acute and convalescent COVID-19.

In the source study's methods: Amplification from reference gene primers served as the basis for estimated nucleated cell counts. Profiled with immunoSEQ multiplex PCR; TCRdb holds only in-frame clones, not every one. V, J and clone size were drawn from that table, and D and trimming were deduced from the DNA. This sample has around 310,000 clones, with around 90% found just once. V was cut by 6 bases and J by 5 bases, with 14 bases left in between. Germline V gene lookup returns CDR1 LNHDA and CDR2 SQIVND (reference sequence). The CDR3 length is 14 residues. While infection was still active, Seattle patients were enrolled and then followed longitudinally.

Sequences were obtained from peripheral blood. This receptor was identified in a woman between 35 and 50 years old with COVID-19, enrolled during active disease. V usage is TRBV19 and J usage is TRBJ1-3, with D possibly TRBD1 on 6 matching bases. The CDR3 reads CASSQGLIRNTIYF. DNA of the CDR3: TGTGCCAGTAGCCAGGGGTTGATTAGAAACACCATATATTTT.